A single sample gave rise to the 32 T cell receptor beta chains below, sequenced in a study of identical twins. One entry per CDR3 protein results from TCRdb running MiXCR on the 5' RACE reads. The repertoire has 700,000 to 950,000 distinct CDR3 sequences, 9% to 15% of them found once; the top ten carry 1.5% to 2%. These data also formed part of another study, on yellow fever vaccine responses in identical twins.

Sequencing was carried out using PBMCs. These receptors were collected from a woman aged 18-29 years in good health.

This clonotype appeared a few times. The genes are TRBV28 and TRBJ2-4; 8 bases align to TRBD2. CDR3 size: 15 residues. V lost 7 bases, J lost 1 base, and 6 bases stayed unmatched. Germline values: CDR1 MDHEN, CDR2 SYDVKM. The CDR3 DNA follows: TGTGCCAGCACCCCGACTAGCGTGGCCAAAAACATTCAGTACTTC. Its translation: CASTPTSVAKNIQYF.

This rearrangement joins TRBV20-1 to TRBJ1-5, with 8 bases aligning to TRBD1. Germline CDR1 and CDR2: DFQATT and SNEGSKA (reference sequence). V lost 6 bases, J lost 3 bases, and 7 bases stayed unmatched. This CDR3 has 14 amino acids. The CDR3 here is CSAATGAFNQPQHF. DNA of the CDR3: TGCAGTGCCGCGACAGGGGCTTTCAATCAGCCCCAGCATTTT.

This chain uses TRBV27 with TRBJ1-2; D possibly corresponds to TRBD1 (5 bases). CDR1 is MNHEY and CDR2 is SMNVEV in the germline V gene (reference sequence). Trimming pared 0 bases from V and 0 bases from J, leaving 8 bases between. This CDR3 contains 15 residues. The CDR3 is CASSLSGRANYGYTF. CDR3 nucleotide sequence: TGTGCCAGCAGTTTATCGGGCAGGGCTAACTATGGCTACACCTTC.

CDR3 DNA: TGTGCCAGCAGTGAATATAGCGTTTCAGATACGCAGTATTTT. Its protein is CASSEYSVSDTQYF. This sequence joins TRBV25-1 and TRBJ2-3, with D possibly TRBD2 on 5 matching bases. The V gene's germline CDR1 is MGHDK and CDR2 SYGVNS. With 0 bases removed from V and 4 bases from J, the gap between germline ends came to 8 bases. CDR3 length equals 14 residues.

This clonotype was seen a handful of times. CDR3 in amino acids: CASKRVNTEAFF. The CDR3 region has the DNA TGTGCCAGCAAACGAGTAAACACTGAAGCTTTCTTT. V gene TRBV12-3 or TRBV12-4 combines with J gene TRBJ1-1; no reliable D call. The CDR3 consists of 12 residues. Trimming took 7 bases from V and 2 from J, leaving 8 bases between them.

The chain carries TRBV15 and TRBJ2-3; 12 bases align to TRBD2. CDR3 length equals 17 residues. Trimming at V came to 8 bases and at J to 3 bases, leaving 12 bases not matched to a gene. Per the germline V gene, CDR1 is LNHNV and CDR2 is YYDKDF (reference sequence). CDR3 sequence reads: CATRVDQTSGRTDTQYF. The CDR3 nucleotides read TGTGCCACCCGGGTAGACCAAACTAGCGGGAGGACAGATACGCAGTATTTT. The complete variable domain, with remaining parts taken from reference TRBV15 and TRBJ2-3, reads DAMVIQNPRYQVTQFGKPVTLSCSQTLNHNVMYWYQQKSSQAPKLLFHYYDKDFNNEADTPDNFQSRRPNTSFCFLDIRSPGLGDTAMYLCATRVDQTSGRTDTQYFGPGTRLTVL.

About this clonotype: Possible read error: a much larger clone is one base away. The CDR3 protein is CASSEFGETQYF. The CDR3 coding sequence is TGTGCCAGCAGTGAATTTGGAGAGACCCAGTACTTC. The chain couples TRBV6-1 to TRBJ2-5; D is unresolved. The CDR3 totals 12 residues. Trimming removed 2 bases from V and 4 bases from J, with 5 bases in between. From germline, CDR1 is MNHNS and CDR2 SASEGT.

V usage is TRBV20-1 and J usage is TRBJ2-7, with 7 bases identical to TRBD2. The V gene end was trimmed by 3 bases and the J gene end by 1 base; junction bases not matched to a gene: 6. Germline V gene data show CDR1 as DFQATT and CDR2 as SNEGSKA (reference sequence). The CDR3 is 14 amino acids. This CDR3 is CSASRAGNSYEQYF. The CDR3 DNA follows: TGCAGTGCTAGTCGAGCGGGAAATTCCTACGAGCAGTACTTC.

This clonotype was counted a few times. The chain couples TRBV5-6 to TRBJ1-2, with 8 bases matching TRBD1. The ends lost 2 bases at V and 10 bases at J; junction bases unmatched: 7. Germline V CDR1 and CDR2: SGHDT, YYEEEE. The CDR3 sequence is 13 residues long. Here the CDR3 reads CASSFQGADAYTF. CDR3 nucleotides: TGTGCCAGCAGCTTTCAGGGGGCGGATGCCTACACCTTC.

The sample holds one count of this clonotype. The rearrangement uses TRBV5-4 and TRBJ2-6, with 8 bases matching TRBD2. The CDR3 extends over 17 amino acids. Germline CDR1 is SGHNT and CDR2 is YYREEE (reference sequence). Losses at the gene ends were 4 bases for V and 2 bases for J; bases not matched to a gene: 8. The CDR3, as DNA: TGTGCCAGCAGCACCGGACTAGCCAAGCCTGGGGCCAACGTCCTGACTTTC. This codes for CASSTGLAKPGANVLTF.

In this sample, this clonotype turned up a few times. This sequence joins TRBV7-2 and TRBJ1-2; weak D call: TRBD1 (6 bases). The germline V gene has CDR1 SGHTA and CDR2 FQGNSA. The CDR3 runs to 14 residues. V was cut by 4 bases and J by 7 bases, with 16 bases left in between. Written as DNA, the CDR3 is TGTGCCAGCAGCTCCCTAGGGGGGAGTCGTGGCTACACCTTC. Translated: CASSSLGGSRGYTF.

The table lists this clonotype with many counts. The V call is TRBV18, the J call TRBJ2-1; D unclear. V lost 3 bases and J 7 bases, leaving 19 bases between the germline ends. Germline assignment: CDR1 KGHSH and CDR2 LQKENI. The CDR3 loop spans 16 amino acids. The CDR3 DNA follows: TGTGCCAGCTCACCCCGAATCCTCAGGACGTTTAATGAGCAGTTCTTC. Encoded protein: CASSPRILRTFNEQFF.

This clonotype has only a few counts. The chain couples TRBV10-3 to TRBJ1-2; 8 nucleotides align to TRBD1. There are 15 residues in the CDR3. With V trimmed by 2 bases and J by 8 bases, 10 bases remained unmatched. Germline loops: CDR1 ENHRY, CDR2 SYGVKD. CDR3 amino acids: CAISEPGQGTGGYTF. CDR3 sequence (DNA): TGTGCCATCAGTGAGCCCGGACAGGGTACGGGGGGCTACACCTTC.

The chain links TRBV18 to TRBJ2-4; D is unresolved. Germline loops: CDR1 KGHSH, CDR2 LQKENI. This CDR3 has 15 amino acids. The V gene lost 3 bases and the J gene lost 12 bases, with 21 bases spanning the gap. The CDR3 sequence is CASSPNSGILNHQYF. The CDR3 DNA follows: TGTGCCAGCTCACCGAATTCAGGCATCCTAAACCATCAGTACTTC.

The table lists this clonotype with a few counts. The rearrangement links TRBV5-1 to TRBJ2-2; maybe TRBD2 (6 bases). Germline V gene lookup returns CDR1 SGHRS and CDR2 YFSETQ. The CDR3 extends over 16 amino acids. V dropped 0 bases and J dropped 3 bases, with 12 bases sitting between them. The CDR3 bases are TGCGCCAGCAGCTTGGGTGGTAGCGGTCACACCGGGGAGCTGTTTTTT. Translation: CASSLGGSGHTGELFF.

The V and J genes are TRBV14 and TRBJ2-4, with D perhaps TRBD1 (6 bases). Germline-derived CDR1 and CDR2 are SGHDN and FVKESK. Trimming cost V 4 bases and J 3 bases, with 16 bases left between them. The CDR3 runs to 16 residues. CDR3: CASSPTLTGSKNIQYF. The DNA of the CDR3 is TGTGCCAGCAGCCCGACCCTAACAGGGAGCAAAAACATTCAGTACTTC.

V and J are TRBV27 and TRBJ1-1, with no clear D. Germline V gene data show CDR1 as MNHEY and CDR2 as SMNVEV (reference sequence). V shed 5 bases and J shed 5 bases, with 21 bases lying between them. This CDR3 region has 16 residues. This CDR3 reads CASSPPMTTYGTEAFF. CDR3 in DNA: TGTGCCAGCAGTCCCCCGATGACCACCTATGGGACTGAAGCTTTCTTT.

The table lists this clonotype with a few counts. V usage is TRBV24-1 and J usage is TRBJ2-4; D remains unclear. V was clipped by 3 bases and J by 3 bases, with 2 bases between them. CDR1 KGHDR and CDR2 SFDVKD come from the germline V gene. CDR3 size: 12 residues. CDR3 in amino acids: CATSDDKNIQYF. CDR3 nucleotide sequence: TGTGCCACCAGTGATGACAAAAACATTCAGTACTTC.

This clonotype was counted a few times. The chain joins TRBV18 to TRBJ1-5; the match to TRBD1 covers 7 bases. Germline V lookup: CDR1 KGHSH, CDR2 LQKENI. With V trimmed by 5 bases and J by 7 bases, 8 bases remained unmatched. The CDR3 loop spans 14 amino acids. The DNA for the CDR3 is TGTGCCAGCTCAGCCGAGACAGGGAACCAGCCCCAGCATTTT. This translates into CASSAETGNQPQHF.

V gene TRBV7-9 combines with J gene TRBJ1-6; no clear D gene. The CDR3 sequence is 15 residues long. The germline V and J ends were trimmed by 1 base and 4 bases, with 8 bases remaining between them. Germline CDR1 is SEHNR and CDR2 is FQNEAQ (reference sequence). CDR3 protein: CASSLGGYYNSPLHF. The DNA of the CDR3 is TGTGCCAGCAGCTTAGGGGGATATTATAATTCACCCCTCCACTTT.

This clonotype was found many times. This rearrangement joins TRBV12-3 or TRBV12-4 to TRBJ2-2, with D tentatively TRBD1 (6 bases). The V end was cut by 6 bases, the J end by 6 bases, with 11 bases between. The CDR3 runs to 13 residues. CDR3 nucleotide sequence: TGTGCCAGCAGGAGGACAGAGCCCGGGGAGCTGTTTTTT. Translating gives CASRRTEPGELFF.

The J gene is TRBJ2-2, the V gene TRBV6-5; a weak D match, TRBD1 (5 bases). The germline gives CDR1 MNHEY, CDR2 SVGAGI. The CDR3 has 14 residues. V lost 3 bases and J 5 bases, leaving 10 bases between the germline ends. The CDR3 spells CASSYTGLTGELFF. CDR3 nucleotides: TGTGCCAGCAGTTATACAGGCTTAACCGGGGAGCTGTTTTTT.

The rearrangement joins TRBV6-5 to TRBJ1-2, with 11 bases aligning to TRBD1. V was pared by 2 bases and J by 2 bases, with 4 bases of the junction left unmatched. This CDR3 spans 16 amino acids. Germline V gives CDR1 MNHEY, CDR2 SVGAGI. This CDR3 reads CASSYGTGGTNYGYTF. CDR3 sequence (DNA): TGTGCCAGCAGTTACGGGACAGGGGGGACCAACTATGGCTACACCTTC.

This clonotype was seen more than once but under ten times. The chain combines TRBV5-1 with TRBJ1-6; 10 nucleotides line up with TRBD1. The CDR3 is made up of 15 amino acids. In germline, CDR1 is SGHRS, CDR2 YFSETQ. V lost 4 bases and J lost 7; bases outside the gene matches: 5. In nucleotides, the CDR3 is TGCGCCAGCAGCCCGTGGGACAGGGGAAATTCACCCCTCCACTTT. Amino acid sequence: CASSPWDRGNSPLHF.

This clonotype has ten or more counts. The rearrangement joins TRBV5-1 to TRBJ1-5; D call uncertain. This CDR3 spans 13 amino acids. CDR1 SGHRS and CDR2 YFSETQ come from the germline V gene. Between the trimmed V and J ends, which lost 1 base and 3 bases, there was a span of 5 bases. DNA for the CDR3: TGCGCCAGCAGCTTGATACCCAATCAGCCCCAGCATTTT. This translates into CASSLIPNQPQHF.

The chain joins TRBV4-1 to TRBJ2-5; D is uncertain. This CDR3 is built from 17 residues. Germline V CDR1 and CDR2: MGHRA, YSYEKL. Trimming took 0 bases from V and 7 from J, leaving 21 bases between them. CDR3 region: CASSQDALDMLVGTQYF. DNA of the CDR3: TGCGCCAGCAGCCAAGATGCTCTCGATATGTTGGTTGGGACCCAGTACTTC.

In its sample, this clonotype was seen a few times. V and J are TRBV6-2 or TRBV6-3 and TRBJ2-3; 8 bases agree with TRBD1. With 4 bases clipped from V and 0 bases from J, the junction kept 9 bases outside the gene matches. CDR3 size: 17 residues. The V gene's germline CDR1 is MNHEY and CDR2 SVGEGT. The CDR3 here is CASSSRDRWTSTDTQYF. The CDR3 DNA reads TGTGCCAGCAGTTCAAGGGACAGGTGGACTAGCACAGATACGCAGTATTTT.

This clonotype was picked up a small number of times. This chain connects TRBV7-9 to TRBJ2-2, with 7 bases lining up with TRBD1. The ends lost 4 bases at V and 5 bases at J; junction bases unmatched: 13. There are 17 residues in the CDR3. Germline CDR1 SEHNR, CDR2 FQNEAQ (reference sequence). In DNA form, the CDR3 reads TGTGCCAGCAGCTCGCGGTCTGGGGACAGCCAGACCGGGGAGCTGTTTTTT. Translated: CASSSRSGDSQTGELFF.

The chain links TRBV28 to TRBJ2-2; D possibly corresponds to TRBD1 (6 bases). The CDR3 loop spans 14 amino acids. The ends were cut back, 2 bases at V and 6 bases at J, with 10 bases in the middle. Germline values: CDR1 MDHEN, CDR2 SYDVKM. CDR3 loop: CASSLVGAPGELFF. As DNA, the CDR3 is TGTGCCAGCAGTTTAGTGGGGGCGCCCGGGGAGCTGTTTTTT.

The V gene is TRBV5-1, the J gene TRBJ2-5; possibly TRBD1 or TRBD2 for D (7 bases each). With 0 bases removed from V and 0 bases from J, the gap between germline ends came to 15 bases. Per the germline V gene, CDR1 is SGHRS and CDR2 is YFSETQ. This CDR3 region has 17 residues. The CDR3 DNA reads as TGCGCCAGCAGCTTGGATTACAGGGGAGGGGACCAAGAGACCCAGTACTTC. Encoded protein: CASSLDYRGGDQETQYF.

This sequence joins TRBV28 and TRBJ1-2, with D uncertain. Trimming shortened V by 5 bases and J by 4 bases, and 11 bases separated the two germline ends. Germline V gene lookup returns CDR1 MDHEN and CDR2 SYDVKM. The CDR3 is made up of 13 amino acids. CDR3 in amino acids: CASSRGNTYGYTF. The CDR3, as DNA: TGTGCCAGCAGTCGGGGAAATACCTATGGCTACACCTTC.

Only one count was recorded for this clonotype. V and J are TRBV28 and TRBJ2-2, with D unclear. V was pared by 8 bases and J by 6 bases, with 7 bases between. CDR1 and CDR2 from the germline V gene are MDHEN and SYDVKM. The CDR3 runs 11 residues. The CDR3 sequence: CASSTAGELFF. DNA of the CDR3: TGTGCCAGCTCAACGGCCGGGGAGCTGTTTTTT.